The table lists the clone carrying this T cell receptor (beta chain) with many counts. Its antigen is unidentified. This entry is derived from a study of blood T cells in healthy people across ages. Caucasian individuals from Russia who were healthy and aged roughly 6 to 100 acted as donors. Together with a sample-barcoded 5' primer, a J-beta primer mix was included in a second PCR lasting about 6 to 12 cycles. TCRdb redid the calling of the 5' RACE reads with MiXCR, one entry per CDR3 protein. The data hold some 1.5 million distinct CDR3 sequences, with 28% observed a single time. The ends were cut back, 1 base at V and 1 base at J, with 7 bases in the middle. This CDR3 region has 14 residues. Study-level points and caveats: Naive and antigen-experienced cells were not separated, limiting conclusive comparison.

The receptor's source is a woman in her 30s in good health. The specimen was blood. This sequence joins TRBV12-3 or TRBV12-4 and TRBJ1-1; D unclear. DNA of the CDR3: TGTGCCAGCAGTTTAGTCCGGGGGAACACTGAAGCTTTCTTT. It codes for CASSLVRGNTEAFF.